Only a few counts were recorded for the clone carrying this T cell receptor (beta chain). Its specificity is not known. The data originate from a study of cytomegalovirus exposure and HLA in healthy donors. Germline CDR1 is SNHLY and CDR2 is FYNNEI. The length of the CDR3 is 13 residues. With 6 bases clipped from V and 9 bases from J, the junction kept 6 bases outside the gene matches. Study conclusions and caveats: The classifier was said to identify cytomegalovirus status with high specificity and sensitivity.

TCRdb's table, derived via immunoSEQ multiplex PCR, lists solely in-frame clones and lacks some. The sample holds about 330,000 clones, 86% seen once. The chain is built from TRBV2 and TRBJ1-5, with 9 bases identical to TRBD1. The sequence derives from a woman between 18 and 30 years old in good health and CMV-seronegative. The sequenced sample was PBMCs. The CDR3 DNA is TGTGCCAGCAGCCGGACAGGGGAAGTGCCCCAGCATTTT. Protein product: CASSRTGEVPQHF.